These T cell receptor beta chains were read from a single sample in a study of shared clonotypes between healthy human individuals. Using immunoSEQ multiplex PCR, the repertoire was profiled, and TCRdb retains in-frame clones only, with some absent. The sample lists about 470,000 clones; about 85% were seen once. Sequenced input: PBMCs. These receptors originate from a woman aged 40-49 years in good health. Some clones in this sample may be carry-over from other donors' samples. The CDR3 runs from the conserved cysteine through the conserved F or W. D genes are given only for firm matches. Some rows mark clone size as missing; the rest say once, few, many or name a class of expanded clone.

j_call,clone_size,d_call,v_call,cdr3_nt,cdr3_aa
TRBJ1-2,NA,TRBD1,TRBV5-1,TGCGCCAGCAGCTTCGGGACAGCCTATGGCTACACCTTC,CASSFGTAYGYTF
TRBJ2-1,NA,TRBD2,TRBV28,TGTGCCAGCAATCCAAGCGGGAGGACCATCAATGAGCAGTTCTTC,CASNPSGRTINEQFF
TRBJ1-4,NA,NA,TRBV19,TGTGCCAGCTCACCAAAAAGACCGGGACAACGATTTGCAACTAATGAAAAACTGTTTTTT,CASSPKRPGQRFATNEKLFF
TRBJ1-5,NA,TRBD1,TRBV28,TGTGCCAGCAGCACAGGGGGCGCCGGGAGCAATCAGCCCCAGCATTTT,CASSTGGAGSNQPQHF
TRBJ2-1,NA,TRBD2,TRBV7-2,TGTGCCAGCAGCTACCTAACTCTAGCGGGATATGAGCAGTTCTTC,CASSYLTLAGYEQFF
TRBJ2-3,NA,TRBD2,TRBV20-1,TGCAGTGCTAACGCGGGGGGTACGCAGTATTTT,CSANAGGTQYF
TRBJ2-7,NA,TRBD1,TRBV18,TGTGCCAGCTCACCAAGACAGGGGGTCGTCGACGAGCAGTACTTC,CASSPRQGVVDEQYF
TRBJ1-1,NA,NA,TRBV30,TGTGCCTGGAGTGTCACCCTGGCCACTGAAGCTTTCTTT,CAWSVTLATEAFF
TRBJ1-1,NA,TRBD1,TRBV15,TGTGCCACCAGCAGAAATCGACAGGGGAACACTGAAGCTTTCTTT,CATSRNRQGNTEAFF
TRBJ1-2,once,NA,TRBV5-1,TGCGCCAGCAGCCCGCTTCAGGACTATGGCTACACCTTC,CASSPLQDYGYTF
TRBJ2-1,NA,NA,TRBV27,TGTGCCAGCAGTTCTCCTCCGGGACCCACGGGCCATGAGCAGTTCTTC,CASSSPPGPTGHEQFF
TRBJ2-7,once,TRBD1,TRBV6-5,TGTGCCAGCAGGGATGGGACAGCCTACGAGCAGTACTTC,CASRDGTAYEQYF
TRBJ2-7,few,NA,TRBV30,TGTGCCTGGACGGTTGGTTTCGCCTACGAGCAGTACTTC,CAWTVGFAYEQYF
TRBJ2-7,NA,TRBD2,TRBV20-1,TGCAGTGCAGCGGGGGCCTACGAGCAGTACTTC,CSAAGAYEQYF
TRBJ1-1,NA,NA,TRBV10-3,TGTGCCATAGCTCTTACAGTGAACACTGAAGCTTTCTTT,CAIALTVNTEAFF
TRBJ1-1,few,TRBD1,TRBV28,TGTGCAACACGGACAGGCGGAACTGAAGCTTTCTTT,CATRTGGTEAFF
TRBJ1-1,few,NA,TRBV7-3,TGTGCCAGCAGCTTAATGGCGAACACTGAAGCTTTCTTT,CASSLMANTEAFF
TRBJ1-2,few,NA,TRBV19,TGTGCCAGTAGTCTCCGACAGTCGACTGGCTACACCTTC,CASSLRQSTGYTF
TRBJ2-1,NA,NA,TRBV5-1,TGCGCCAGCAGCTTGGCGGCAGGGTCGTCCTACAATGAGCAGTTCTTC,CASSLAAGSSYNEQFF
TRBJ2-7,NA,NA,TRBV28,TGTGCCAGTGAATCGCTTCTGGGAACCTACGAGCAGTACTTC,CASESLLGTYEQYF
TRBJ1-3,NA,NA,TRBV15,TGTGCCACCAGCAGAGAGGGGATGGATGGAAACACCATATATTTT,CATSREGMDGNTIYF
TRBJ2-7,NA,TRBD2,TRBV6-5,TGTGCCAGCAGGGGCGGGGGTAACGAGCAGTACTTC,CASRGGGNEQYF
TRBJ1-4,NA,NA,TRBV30,TGTGCCTGGAGTGCCCCGACGACAGTTTCTAATGAAAAACTGTTTTTT,CAWSAPTTVSNEKLFF
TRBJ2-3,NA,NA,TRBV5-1,TGCGCCAGCAGCTTGGAACAGGGAGGTGTAGATACGCAGTATTTT,CASSLEQGGVDTQYF
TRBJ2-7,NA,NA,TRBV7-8,TGTGCCAGCAGCTTGGGTTGGGACTTCAACTACGAGCAGTACTTC,CASSLGWDFNYEQYF
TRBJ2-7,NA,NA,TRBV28,TGTGCCAGCACTTCTCTAGCCGCAGGGATGGGGGAGCAGTACTTC,CASTSLAAGMGEQYF
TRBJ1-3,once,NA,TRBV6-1,TGTGCCAGCATAGTGGGTCCCGCACCAGGCAACACCATATATTTT,CASIVGPAPGNTIYF
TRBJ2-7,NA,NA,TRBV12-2,TGTGCAAGTCGCTGCCGTAGGCCTGTACATTACGAGCAGTACTTC,CASRCRRPVHYEQYF
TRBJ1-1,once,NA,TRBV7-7,TGTGCTAGCAGCTTAGAGGGCCCCGAAGCTTTCTTT,CASSLEGPEAFF
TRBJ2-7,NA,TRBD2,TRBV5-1,TGCGCCAGCAGCTATGGACTAGCTGATACGTACGAGCAGTACTTC,CASSYGLADTYEQYF
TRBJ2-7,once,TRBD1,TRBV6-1,TGTGCCAGCAGCAACGGACAGGGACCCTACGAGCAGTACTTC,CASSNGQGPYEQYF
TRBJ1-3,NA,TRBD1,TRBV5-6,TGTGCCAGCAGCTGGGGGGACAGACGCTCTGGAAACACCATATATTTT,CASSWGDRRSGNTIYF
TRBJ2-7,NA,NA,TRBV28,TGTGCCAGCAGCTATCCCTTAGACCTAACCACCTCCTCCTACGAGCAGTACTTC,CASSYPLDLTTSSYEQYF
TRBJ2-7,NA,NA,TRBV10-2,TGCGCCAGCAGACAGGGATCCTACGAGCAGTACTTC,CASRQGSYEQYF
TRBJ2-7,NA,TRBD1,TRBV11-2,TGTGCCAGCAGCTTAGATCTGGGACAGGGGGCCTACGAGCAGTACTTC,CASSLDLGQGAYEQYF
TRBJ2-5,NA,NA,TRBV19,TGTGCCAGTAGCCGGACAGCCCAAGAGACCCAGTACTTC,CASSRTAQETQYF
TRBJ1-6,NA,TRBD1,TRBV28,TGTGCCAGCAGTTCCTCTACAGGGGTAGGCTCACCCCTCCACTTT,CASSSSTGVGSPLHF
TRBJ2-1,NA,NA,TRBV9,TGTGCCAGCAGCGAGGAGGGGGGAACAGGGCCGGGCAATGAGCAGTTCTTC,CASSEEGGTGPGNEQFF
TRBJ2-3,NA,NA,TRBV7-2,TGTGCCACCTCGACTAGTATCGCAGATACGCAGTATTTT,CATSTSIADTQYF
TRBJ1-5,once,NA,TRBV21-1,TGTGCCAGCAGCAATCAGGGGGCAGGGGGTTCGAAGGCATCAGGGCAGCCCCAGCATTTT,CASSNQGAGGSKASGQPQHF
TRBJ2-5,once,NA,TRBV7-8,TGTGCCAGCAGCCGACGGGGGGACAGGCACCAAGAGACCCAGTACTTC,CASSRRGDRHQETQYF
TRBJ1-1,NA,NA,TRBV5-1,TGCGCCAGCAAGCCCCTCCCGACAGACCTGAACACTGAAGCTTTCTTT,CASKPLPTDLNTEAFF
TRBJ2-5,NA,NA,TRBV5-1,TGCGCCAGCAGCTTGGACAGGGTAGCGGAGACCCAGTACTTC,CASSLDRVAETQYF
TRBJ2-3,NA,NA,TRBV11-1,TGTGCCAGCAGCGCGGGACAGAGGACGCAGTATTTT,CASSAGQRTQYF
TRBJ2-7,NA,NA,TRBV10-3,TGTGCCATCAGTGAGACAGCCCACAGGGCGGGTTCCTCCTACGAGCAGTACTTC,CAISETAHRAGSSYEQYF
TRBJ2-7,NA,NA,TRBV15,TGTGCCACCAGCAGATCCCCAACGACAGGTGGATACTTC,CATSRSPTTGGYF
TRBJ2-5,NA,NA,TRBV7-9,TGTGCCAGCAGCTTACTCGGAGAGACCCAGTACTTC,CASSLLGETQYF
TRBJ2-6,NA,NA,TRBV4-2,TGTGCCAGCAGCCAAGATGTTGTGGCGGGAACTGGGGCCAACGTCCTGACTTTC,CASSQDVVAGTGANVLTF
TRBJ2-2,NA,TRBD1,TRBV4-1,TGCGCCAGCAGCCATACAGGGGCCGGCGGGGAGCTGTTTTTT,CASSHTGAGGELFF
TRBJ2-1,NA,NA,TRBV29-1,TGCAGCGTTGAAGAAGGGAACTCGGTTCACAATGAGCAGTTCTTC,CSVEEGNSVHNEQFF
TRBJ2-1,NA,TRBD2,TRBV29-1,TGCAGCGTCCCACTCCAGCGGGAGGGGACCTACAATGAGCAGTTCTTC,CSVPLQREGTYNEQFF
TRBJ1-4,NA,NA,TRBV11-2,TGTGCCAGCAGCTTATTACCGGTATCGTCGGAAAAACTGTTTTTT,CASSLLPVSSEKLFF
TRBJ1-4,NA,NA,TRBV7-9,TGTGCCAGCAGCTTGTCCTATGAAAAACTGTTTTTT,CASSLSYEKLFF
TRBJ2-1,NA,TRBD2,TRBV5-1,TGCGCCAGCAGTTCGACCGGGACTAGCGGCAATGAGCAGTTCTTC,CASSSTGTSGNEQFF
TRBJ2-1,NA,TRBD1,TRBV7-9,TGTGCCAGCAGCTTAGACAGGGGGCGAGTGAATGAGCAGTTCTTC,CASSLDRGRVNEQFF